This T cell receptor (beta chain) was identified in a study of blood T cell repertoires in COVID-19. At the level of the study: Acute and convalescent COVID-19 samples came from the United States, Italy and Spain. Sources were T cells, B-cell-depleted T cells, or PBMCs; the material itself was cDNA or gDNA.

Study processing details: The assay estimated nucleated cells by amplifying reference gene primers. Some clones are missing from TCRdb's copy, which holds only in-frame ones; the method was immunoSEQ multiplex PCR. D and trimming come from the DNA, and the V and J calls and clone size come from that table. Of about 310,000 clones in the sample, 70% to 90% were seen once. CDR3 length equals 14 residues. The V segment lost 10 bases and the J segment 9 bases; nucleotides outside the gene matches: 13. Germline V lookup: CDR1 MNHEY, CDR2 SVGAGI. This receptor was identified in a man between 65 and 85 years old with acute or convalescent COVID-19. Source material: peripheral blood. J is TRBJ2-1 and V is TRBV6-5, with 9 nucleotides matching TRBD2. The CDR3 region has the DNA TGTGCCACCCAGAAGGTAGCGGGAGATGCTGAGCAGTTCTTC. It encodes CATQKVAGDAEQFF.